This TCR beta chain appears in the sequencing data of a study of blood T cell repertoires in COVID-19. As for the study in general: COVID-19 samples collected from the United States, Italy and Spain covered acute and convalescent phases.

Original processing methods: From reference gene primer amplification, estimates of nucleated cell counts were derived. Only in-frame clones appear in the TCRdb table, and some are missing; sequencing was by immunoSEQ multiplex PCR. The DNA gave D and trimming, while V, J and clone size come from that table. The data show around 380,000 clones, with 81% seen just once and over 0.95% held by the top ten. There are 14 residues in the CDR3. The V segment lost 4 bases and the J segment 3 bases; nucleotides outside the gene matches: 2. Germline V gene sequence: CDR1 SGHVS, CDR2 FNYEAQ. Material for sequencing was peripheral blood. The V gene is TRBV7-6, the J gene TRBJ1-3, with 8 bases that match TRBD1. The sequence came from a human donor with acute or convalescent COVID-19. The donor label of this sample is uncertain. CDR3 coding DNA: TGTGCCAGCAGCTCCAGGGGGCTTGGAAACACCATATATTTT. Translated: CASSSRGLGNTIYF.